The 11 T cell receptor beta chains below all came from one sample that was sequenced in a study of identifying expanded T cells in peripheral blood. The data were produced by immunoSEQ multiplex PCR, yet TCRdb's version contains in-frame clones alone and is incomplete. The sample contains 55,000 to 60,000 clones, roughly nine tenths of which appear only once. The sequenced material came from blood. Source of these receptors: a person aged 18 to 75 in good health.

V is TRBV5-8 and J is TRBJ2-3, with a tentative D call TRBD2 (6 bases). Trimming took 3 bases from V and 7 from J, leaving 12 bases between them. The CDR3 has 13 amino acids. Germline CDR1 and CDR2: SGHTS and YDEGEE. This CDR3 is CASSSSGTYTQYF. DNA of the CDR3: TGTGCCAGCAGCTCCTCCGGGACTTATACGCAGTATTTT.

This clone was seen just once. The V gene is TRBV28, the J gene TRBJ2-5, with no clear D. V dropped 1 base and J dropped 5 bases, with 8 bases sitting between them. Per the germline V gene, CDR1 is MDHEN and CDR2 is SYDVKM. The CDR3 runs to 13 residues. The chain's CDR3 is CASSLFLWETQYF. The CDR3 bases are TGTGCCAGCAGTTTATTCCTCTGGGAGACCCAGTACTTC.

This chain joins TRBV27 and TRBJ2-1; 11 bases match TRBD2. Trimming removed 3 bases from V and 6 bases from J; junction bases left unmatched: 13. The CDR3 spans 18 residues. Germline CDR1 MNHEY, CDR2 SMNVEV (reference sequence). This CDR3 is CASSFSLAGGRLLNEQFF. CDR3 sequence (DNA): TGTGCCAGCAGTTTTTCCCTAGCGGGAGGCAGACTCCTCAATGAGCAGTTCTTC.

CDR3 residues: CASSFSSGNYEQYF. For the CDR3, the DNA is TGTGCCAGCAGCTTTTCTAGCGGGAACTACGAGCAGTACTTC. The chain employs TRBV5-5 and TRBJ2-7, with 9 bases that match TRBD2. CDR1 and CDR2 from the germline V gene are SGHKS and YYEKEE (reference sequence). There are 14 residues in the CDR3. Trimming took 2 bases from V and 3 from J; bases not matched to a gene: 3.

The CDR3 region is CASSPGLADNEQFF. CDR3 bases: TGTGCCAGCAGCCCGGGACTAGCGGACAATGAGCAGTTCTTC. The V and J genes are TRBV9 and TRBJ2-1, with 11 bases fitting TRBD2. The CDR3 extends over 14 amino acids. J lost 5 bases, V lost 4 bases, and 2 bases had no gene match. Germline-derived CDR1 and CDR2 are SGDLS and YYNGEE.

This clone was counted once. V is TRBV19 and J is TRBJ2-5, with TRBD2 matching 11 bases. This CDR3 is 15 amino acids long. Trimming removed 5 bases from V and 5 bases from J; junction bases left unmatched: 7. CDR1 LNHDA and CDR2 SQIVND come from the germline V gene (reference sequence). CDR3: CASSSTSGGRETQYF. The CDR3 DNA reads TGTGCCAGTAGTTCAACTAGCGGGGGCCGGGAGACCCAGTACTTC.

The gene calls are TRBV28 and TRBJ2-5, with 8 nucleotides matching TRBD2. The germline gives CDR1 MDHEN, CDR2 SYDVKM. This CDR3 is 13 amino acids long. V lost 11 bases, J lost 1 base, and 6 bases stayed unmatched. CDR3 nucleotides: TGTGCCTCCTACGGGGGGGCCCAAGAGACCCAGTACTTC. Encoded protein: CASYGGAQETQYF.

CDR3 amino acids: CASSQDTAQRIQYF. DNA for the CDR3: TGCGCCAGCAGCCAAGATACAGCCCAAAGGATTCAGTACTTC. The chain links TRBV4-1 to TRBJ2-4; D unresolved. V lost 0 bases and J 10 bases, leaving 13 bases between the germline ends. Germline V gene sequence: CDR1 MGHRA, CDR2 YSYEKL. CDR3 length: 14 residues.

The rearrangement uses TRBV27 and TRBJ2-7, with D perhaps matching TRBD1 (6 bases). Trimming shortened V by 6 bases and J by 2 bases, and 14 bases separated the two germline ends. Germline CDR1 MNHEY, CDR2 SMNVEV (reference sequence). CDR3 length equals 14 residues. DNA for the CDR3: TGTGCCAGCAGAGCCGATGGGGACACCTACGAGCAGTACTTC. Its protein is CASRADGDTYEQYF.

The chain links TRBV27 to TRBJ2-1; TRBD1 aligns across 10 bases. V was clipped by 6 bases and J by 4 bases; unmatched bases: 9. This CDR3 is built from 16 residues. The germline V gene has CDR1 MNHEY and CDR2 SMNVEV (reference sequence). CDR3 in DNA: TGTGCCAGCAGCCTTTGGGGACAGGGGTTTTACAATGAGCAGTTCTTC. The encoded protein is CASSLWGQGFYNEQFF.

This rearrangement joins TRBV6-6 to TRBJ1-1; 9 nucleotides line up with TRBD1. This CDR3 has 16 amino acids. With 5 bases clipped from V and 6 bases from J, the junction kept 13 bases outside the gene matches. In germline, CDR1 is MNHNY, CDR2 SVGAGI (reference sequence). CDR3 sequence reads: CASSAQQGAKFAEAFF. The CDR3 nucleotides are TGTGCCAGCAGTGCGCAACAGGGGGCAAAGTTCGCTGAAGCTTTCTTT.